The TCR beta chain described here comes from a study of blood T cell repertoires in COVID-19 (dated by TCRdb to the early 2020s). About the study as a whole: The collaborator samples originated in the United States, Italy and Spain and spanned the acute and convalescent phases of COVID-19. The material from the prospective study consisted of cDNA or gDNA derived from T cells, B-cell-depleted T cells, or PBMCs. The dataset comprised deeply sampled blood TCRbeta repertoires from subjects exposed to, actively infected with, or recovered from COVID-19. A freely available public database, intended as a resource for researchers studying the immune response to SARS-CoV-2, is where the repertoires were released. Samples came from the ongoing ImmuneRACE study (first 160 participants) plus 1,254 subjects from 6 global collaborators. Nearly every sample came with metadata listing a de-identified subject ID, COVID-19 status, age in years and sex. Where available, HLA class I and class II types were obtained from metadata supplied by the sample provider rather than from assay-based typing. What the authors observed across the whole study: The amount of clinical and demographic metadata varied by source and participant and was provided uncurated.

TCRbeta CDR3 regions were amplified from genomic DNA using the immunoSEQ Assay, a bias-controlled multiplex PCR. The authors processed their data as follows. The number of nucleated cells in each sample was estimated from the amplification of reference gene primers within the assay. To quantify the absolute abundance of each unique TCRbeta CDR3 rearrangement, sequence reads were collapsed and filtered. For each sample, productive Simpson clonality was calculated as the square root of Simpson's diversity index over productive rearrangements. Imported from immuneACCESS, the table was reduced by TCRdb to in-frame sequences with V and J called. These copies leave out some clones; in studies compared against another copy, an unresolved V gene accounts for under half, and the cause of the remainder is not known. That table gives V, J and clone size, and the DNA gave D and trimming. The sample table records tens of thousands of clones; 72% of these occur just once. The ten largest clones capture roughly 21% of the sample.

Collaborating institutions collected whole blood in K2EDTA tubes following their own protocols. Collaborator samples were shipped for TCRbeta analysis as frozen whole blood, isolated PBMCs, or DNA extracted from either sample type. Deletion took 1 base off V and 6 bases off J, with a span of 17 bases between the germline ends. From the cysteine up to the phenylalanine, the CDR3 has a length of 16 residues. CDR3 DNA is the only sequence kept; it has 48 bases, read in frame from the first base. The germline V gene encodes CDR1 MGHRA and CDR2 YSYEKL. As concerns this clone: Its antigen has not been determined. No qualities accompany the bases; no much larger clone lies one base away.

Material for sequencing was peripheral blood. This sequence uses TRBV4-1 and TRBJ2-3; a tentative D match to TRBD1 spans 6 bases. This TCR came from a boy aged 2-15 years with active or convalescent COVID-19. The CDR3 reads CASSQAPDSQYDTQYF. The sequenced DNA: TGCGCCAGCAGCCAAGCTCCGGACAGTCAGTATGATACGCAGTATTTT.